One and the same sample provided the 5 T cell receptor beta chains below, sequenced in a study of T cell responses to AZD1222 COVID-19 vaccine. Repertoires were generated with immunoSEQ multiplex PCR, while TCRdb's copy carries only in-frame clones and drops some. The sample lists 150,000 to 200,000 clones, about 89% seen once, with 3.4% in the top ten. Here the sequenced sample was peripheral blood, taken 28 days after the second AZD1222 dose. These receptors originate from an adult who received the AZD1222 COVID-19 vaccine.

The V and J genes are TRBV27 and TRBJ2-7; the D gene could be TRBD1 or TRBD2 (5 bases each). CDR1 and CDR2 from the germline V gene are MNHEY and SMNVEV (reference sequence). Trimming stripped 5 bases from V and 2 bases from J, with 16 bases between. This CDR3 is 15 amino acids long. The CDR3 is CASSISRGLTYEQYF. Written as DNA, the CDR3 is TGTGCCAGCAGTATCTCGAGGGGCCTTACCTACGAGCAGTACTTC.

The gene calls are TRBV7-9 and TRBJ2-7; 11 positions agree with TRBD1. CDR3 length: 16 amino acids. Germline CDR1 is SEHNR and CDR2 is FQNEAQ (reference sequence). J lost 5 bases, V lost 0 bases, and 6 bases had no gene match. CDR3 nucleotide sequence: TGTGCCAGCAGCTTAGCTGGGACAGGGGGGATCGACGAGCAGTACTTC. It yields the protein CASSLAGTGGIDEQYF.

CDR3 nucleotide sequence: TGTGCCAGTACTACCAATCGGCGGGGGGCGGCGAATGAGCAGTTCTTC. This sequence encodes CASTTNRRGAANEQFF. This sequence joins TRBV19 and TRBJ2-1; TRBD2 matches at 8 bases. The germline V gene has CDR1 LNHDA and CDR2 SQIVND (reference sequence). The CDR3 has 16 amino acids. The V gene end was trimmed by 7 bases and the J gene end by 7 bases; junction bases not matched to a gene: 15.

V usage is TRBV12-2 and J usage is TRBJ2-7; TRBD2, as called in the table, went unchecked against the DNA. TRBV12-2 is reported as a pseudogene. The CDR3 covers 11 residues. CDR3 sequence: CARRDEGEQYF. CDR3 DNA sequence: TGTGCAAGGCGAGACGAGGGTGAGCAGTACTTC.

The CDR3 coding sequence is TGTGCCAGTAGGCGAGTTAATACCTACAATCAGCCCCAGCATTTT. Translated: CASRRVNTYNQPQHF. J is TRBJ1-5 and V is TRBV19; D not certain. The V gene's germline CDR1 is LNHDA and CDR2 SQIVND (reference sequence). The CDR3 runs 15 residues. V was shortened by 6 bases and J by 3 bases, with 15 bases between the two germline ends.